Following are 25 T cell receptor beta chains from one sample sequenced in a study of OX40 agonist ivuxolimab in advanced cancers. The table came from immunoSEQ multiplex PCR; TCRdb's copy has only in-frame clones and leaves some out. Of 100,000 or so clones detected, 86% appear once; the ten largest clones hold roughly 2.1%. This sample comprised CD4+ or CD8+ T cells sorted from blood, obtained in a trial of the OX40 agonist ivuxolimab. The receptors derive from an adult with an advanced solid tumor such as melanoma, head and neck, liver or kidney cancer.

The J gene is TRBJ1-5, the V gene TRBV28; TRBD1 is a possible D gene (6 bases). Germline CDR1 MDHEN, CDR2 SYDVKM. Trimming stripped 10 bases from V and 4 bases from J, with 17 bases between. The CDR3 is 14 amino acids. The CDR3 spells CATATGQGNQPQHF. The CDR3 region has the DNA TGTGCCACTGCCACTGGGCAGGGGAATCAGCCCCAGCATTTT.

This chain uses TRBV11-2 with TRBJ2-2; possible D gene TRBD2, 6 bases. The V end lost 2 bases, the J end lost 4 bases, and 11 bases lay between the germline ends. There are 15 residues in the CDR3. CDR1 and CDR2 from the germline V gene are SGHAT and FQNNGV. The DNA of the CDR3 is TGTGCCAGCAGCTTAAGGGAGGTTAGCACCGGGGAGCTGTTTTTT. Translated, it gives CASSLREVSTGELFF.

This chain joins TRBV7-2 and TRBJ2-7, with 11 bases matching TRBD2. The CDR3 has 16 amino acids. Trimming took 5 bases from V and 7 from J; bases not matched to a gene: 13. Germline-derived CDR1 and CDR2 are SGHTA and FQGNSA. The CDR3 loop is CASSTAHSGRAFEQYF. The CDR3 bases are TGTGCCAGCAGCACAGCACATAGCGGGAGGGCCTTTGAGCAGTACTTC.

The chain carries TRBV12-5 and TRBJ1-2; no firm D call. Looked up from germline, CDR1 is LGHNT and CDR2 is FRNRAP. The ends were cut back, 0 bases at V and 4 bases at J, with 15 bases in the middle. The CDR3 spans 16 residues. CDR3 nucleotide sequence: TGTGCTAGTGGTTTGGTAGTAGCAGAACCGACCTATGGCTACACCTTC. Protein sequence: CASGLVVAEPTYGYTF.

The V and J genes are TRBV19 and TRBJ2-1; D is unresolved. Per germline, CDR1 LNHDA and CDR2 SQIVND (reference sequence). Trimming took 3 bases from V and 5 from J, leaving 11 bases between them. The CDR3 has 14 amino acids. CDR3 sequence: CASSIRSVHNEQFF. CDR3 nucleotides: TGTGCCAGTAGTATCCGGAGCGTCCACAATGAGCAGTTCTTC.

This rearrangement joins TRBV27 to TRBJ2-7; 8 bases map to TRBD2. This CDR3 spans 15 amino acids. Germline loops: CDR1 MNHEY, CDR2 SMNVEV (reference sequence). V lost 6 bases to trimming and J lost 2 bases; unmatched junction nucleotides: 9. The CDR3 here is CASRKLAGSAYEQYF. The CDR3 coding sequence is TGTGCCAGCAGGAAATTAGCGGGATCCGCCTACGAGCAGTACTTC.

The chain links TRBV7-9 to TRBJ2-3, with no clear D. In germline, CDR1 is SEHNR, CDR2 FQNEAQ (reference sequence). The ends were cut back, 6 bases at V and 1 base at J, with 5 bases in the middle. This CDR3 is built from 12 residues. In DNA, the CDR3 is TGTGCCAGCAGTCCCGGCACAGATACGCAGTATTTT. Translation gives CASSPGTDTQYF.

V usage is TRBV6-9 and J usage is TRBJ2-2; possibly TRBD2 for D (6 bases). Germline CDR1 reads MNHGY; CDR2 reads SVAAGI. The CDR3 runs to 19 residues. V gave up 7 bases and J gave up 4 bases, with 28 bases separating them. This chain's CDR3 is CASTPRVADPHRGTGELFF. CDR3 DNA sequence: TGTGCCAGCACCCCCAGAGTAGCGGACCCACATCGGGGCACCGGGGAGCTGTTTTTT.

The chain carries TRBV5-1 and TRBJ2-7; D may be TRBD2 (7 bases). Germline values: CDR1 SGHRS, CDR2 YFSETQ. The germline V and J ends were trimmed by 3 bases and 3 bases, with 13 bases remaining between them. This CDR3 has 14 amino acids. CDR3 in amino acids: CASSWGAGVYEQYF. DNA for the CDR3: TGCGCCAGCAGCTGGGGGGCGGGAGTCTACGAGCAGTACTTC.

Here the CDR3 DNA reads TGCGCCAGCAGCCTGGGGGCCACCTATGGCTACACCTTC. Residues: CASSLGATYGYTF. The J gene is TRBJ1-2, the V gene TRBV5-1, with TRBD1 as a possible D gene (6 bases). The length of the CDR3 is 13 residues. The germline gives CDR1 SGHRS, CDR2 YFSETQ. Trimming cost V 4 bases and J 4 bases, with 11 bases left between them.

The V call is TRBV7-2, the J call TRBJ2-3, with D perhaps TRBD1 (5 bases). The V and J ends lost 0 bases and 8 bases respectively, with 6 bases between them. The V gene's germline CDR1 is SGHTA and CDR2 FQGNSA. The CDR3 contains 12 residues. CDR3 in DNA: TGTGCCAGCAGCTTAGCGCAGGGTACGCAGTATTTT. This encodes CASSLAQGTQYF.

This sequence joins TRBV20-1 and TRBJ2-3, with D perhaps TRBD2 (6 bases). CDR3 size: 11 residues. Trimming pared 2 bases from V and 6 bases from J, leaving 6 bases between. Germline V lookup: CDR1 DFQATT, CDR2 SNEGSKA (reference sequence). Written as DNA, the CDR3 is TGCAGTGCTAGACTAGCGGATACGCAGTATTTT. Its protein is CSARLADTQYF.

CDR3 protein: CASSLAGANEKLFF. For the CDR3, the DNA is TGTGCCAGCAGTTTAGCGGGGGCTAATGAAAAACTGTTTTTT. The chain joins TRBV27 to TRBJ1-4, with TRBD1 as a possible D gene (5 bases). The V gene lost 2 bases and the J gene lost 3 bases, with 7 bases spanning the gap. From germline, CDR1 is MNHEY and CDR2 SMNVEV (reference sequence). This CDR3 has 14 residues.

The chain recombines TRBV5-1 with TRBJ2-1; TRBD2 matches at 7 bases. The germline V gene encodes CDR1 SGHRS and CDR2 YFSETQ. The CDR3 totals 15 residues. The J segment lost 3 bases and the V segment lost 0 bases, leaving 3 bases of the junction unmatched. CDR3 sequence reads: CASSLASGNYNEQFF. The CDR3 nucleotides are TGCGCCAGCAGCTTGGCCAGCGGGAACTACAATGAGCAGTTCTTC.

The chain combines TRBV7-2 with TRBJ2-7, with 8 bases lining up with TRBD2. This CDR3 has 14 amino acids. From germline, CDR1 is SGHTA and CDR2 FQGNSA. V shed 1 base and J 4 bases; nucleotides not matched to a gene: 3. DNA for the CDR3: TGTGCCAGCAGCTTAGGAGGGACTAGATACGAGCAGTACTTC. Encoded protein: CASSLGGTRYEQYF.

This clone was counted once. This sequence joins TRBV11-2 and TRBJ2-5; D possibly corresponds to TRBD2 (5 bases). Between the trimmed V and J ends, which lost 1 base and 2 bases, there was a span of 5 bases. This CDR3 contains 13 residues. Germline loops: CDR1 SGHAT, CDR2 FQNNGV. The CDR3 DNA reads TGTGCCAGCAGCTTAGGGACTCAAGAGACCCAGTACTTC. Amino acid sequence: CASSLGTQETQYF.

The rearrangement links TRBV5-6 to TRBJ2-3; D remains ambiguous. The CDR3 consists of 12 residues. Germline values: CDR1 SGHDT, CDR2 YYEEEE. V was clipped by 2 bases and J by 4 bases, with 5 bases between them. Here the CDR3 DNA reads TGTGCCAGCAGCTTTGTACCAGATACGCAGTATTTT. Translated: CASSFVPDTQYF.

This chain joins TRBV28 and TRBJ2-6; TRBD1 matches 8 bases. This CDR3 spans 16 amino acids. V dropped 6 bases and J dropped 3; count of bases not matched to a gene: 7. Germline V lookup: CDR1 MDHEN, CDR2 SYDVKM. The CDR3 nucleotides read TGTGCCAGCAGGCCAGGGGGCGCTGGTGGGGCCAACGTCCTGACTTTC. It specifies CASRPGGAGGANVLTF.

The rearrangement links TRBV5-1 to TRBJ2-5; a weak D match, TRBD2 (5 bases). V lost 0 bases to trimming and J lost 1 base, with 10 bases between them. This CDR3 comprises 15 residues. Germline CDR1 reads SGHRS; CDR2 reads YFSETQ. CDR3 DNA: TGCGCCAGCAGCTTGGCCTCTAGCTTCCAAGAGACCCAGTACTTC. Translation: CASSLASSFQETQYF.

The rearrangement links TRBV18 to TRBJ2-7; no reliable D call. This CDR3 is built from 16 residues. Germline loops: CDR1 KGHSH, CDR2 LQKENI. V was trimmed by 0 bases and J by 0 bases, leaving 12 bases between them. The CDR3 here is CASSPPLFSSSYEQYF. CDR3 nucleotide sequence: TGTGCCAGCTCACCACCGCTCTTCTCCAGCTCCTACGAGCAGTACTTC.

This chain joins TRBV4-2 and TRBJ2-3, with 10 bases aligning to TRBD1. J lost 1 base, V lost 4 bases, and 2 bases had no gene match. The CDR3 length is 15 residues. CDR1 is LGHNA and CDR2 is YNFKEQ in the germline V gene. Here the CDR3 DNA reads TGTGCCAGCAGCCGGGGGACAGGGGGCACAGATACGCAGTATTTT. Encoded protein: CASSRGTGGTDTQYF.

V and J are TRBV28 and TRBJ2-7; D not certain. Germline CDR1 is MDHEN and CDR2 is SYDVKM. Between the trimmed V and J ends, which lost 2 bases and 3 bases, there was a span of 5 bases. There are 12 residues in the CDR3. CDR3 amino acids: CASSLDLYEQYF. For the CDR3, the DNA is TGTGCCAGCAGTTTAGACCTCTACGAGCAGTACTTC.

The chain is built from TRBV7-3 and TRBJ2-6, with D maybe TRBD2 (5 bases). This CDR3 spans 17 amino acids. Trimming removed 0 bases from V and 0 bases from J, with 9 bases in between. In germline, CDR1 is SGHTA, CDR2 FQGTGA. CDR3 loop: CASSLTGSISGANVLTF. The CDR3 nucleotides are TGTGCCAGCAGCTTAACGGGGAGTATCTCTGGGGCCAACGTCCTGACTTTC.

The J gene is TRBJ2-5, the V gene TRBV7-9, with D perhaps TRBD2 (5 bases). V lost 4 bases to trimming and J lost 2 bases, with 11 bases between them. The length of the CDR3 is 14 residues. Germline values: CDR1 SEHNR, CDR2 FQNEAQ (reference sequence). CDR3 nucleotide sequence: TGTGCCAGCAGCTCCACTAGGAATCAAGAGACCCAGTACTTC. Translated: CASSSTRNQETQYF.

The CDR3 protein is CASSFLASGSLGEQYF. CDR3 coding DNA: TGTGCCAGCAGCTTTCTCGCTAGCGGGAGCCTCGGCGAGCAGTACTTC. The chain joins TRBV11-2 to TRBJ2-7; 10 nucleotides align to TRBD2. Trimming took 3 bases from V and 6 from J; bases not matched to a gene: 11. Germline V gene data show CDR1 as SGHAT and CDR2 as FQNNGV. The CDR3 extends over 16 amino acids. The whole variable domain, remainder taken from reference TRBV11-2 and TRBJ2-7, is EAGVAQSPRYKIIEKRQSVAFWCNPISGHATLYWYQQILGQGPKLLIQFQNNGVVDDSQLPKDRFSAERLKGVDSTLKIQPAKLEDSAVYLCASSFLASGSLGEQYFGPGTRLTVT.